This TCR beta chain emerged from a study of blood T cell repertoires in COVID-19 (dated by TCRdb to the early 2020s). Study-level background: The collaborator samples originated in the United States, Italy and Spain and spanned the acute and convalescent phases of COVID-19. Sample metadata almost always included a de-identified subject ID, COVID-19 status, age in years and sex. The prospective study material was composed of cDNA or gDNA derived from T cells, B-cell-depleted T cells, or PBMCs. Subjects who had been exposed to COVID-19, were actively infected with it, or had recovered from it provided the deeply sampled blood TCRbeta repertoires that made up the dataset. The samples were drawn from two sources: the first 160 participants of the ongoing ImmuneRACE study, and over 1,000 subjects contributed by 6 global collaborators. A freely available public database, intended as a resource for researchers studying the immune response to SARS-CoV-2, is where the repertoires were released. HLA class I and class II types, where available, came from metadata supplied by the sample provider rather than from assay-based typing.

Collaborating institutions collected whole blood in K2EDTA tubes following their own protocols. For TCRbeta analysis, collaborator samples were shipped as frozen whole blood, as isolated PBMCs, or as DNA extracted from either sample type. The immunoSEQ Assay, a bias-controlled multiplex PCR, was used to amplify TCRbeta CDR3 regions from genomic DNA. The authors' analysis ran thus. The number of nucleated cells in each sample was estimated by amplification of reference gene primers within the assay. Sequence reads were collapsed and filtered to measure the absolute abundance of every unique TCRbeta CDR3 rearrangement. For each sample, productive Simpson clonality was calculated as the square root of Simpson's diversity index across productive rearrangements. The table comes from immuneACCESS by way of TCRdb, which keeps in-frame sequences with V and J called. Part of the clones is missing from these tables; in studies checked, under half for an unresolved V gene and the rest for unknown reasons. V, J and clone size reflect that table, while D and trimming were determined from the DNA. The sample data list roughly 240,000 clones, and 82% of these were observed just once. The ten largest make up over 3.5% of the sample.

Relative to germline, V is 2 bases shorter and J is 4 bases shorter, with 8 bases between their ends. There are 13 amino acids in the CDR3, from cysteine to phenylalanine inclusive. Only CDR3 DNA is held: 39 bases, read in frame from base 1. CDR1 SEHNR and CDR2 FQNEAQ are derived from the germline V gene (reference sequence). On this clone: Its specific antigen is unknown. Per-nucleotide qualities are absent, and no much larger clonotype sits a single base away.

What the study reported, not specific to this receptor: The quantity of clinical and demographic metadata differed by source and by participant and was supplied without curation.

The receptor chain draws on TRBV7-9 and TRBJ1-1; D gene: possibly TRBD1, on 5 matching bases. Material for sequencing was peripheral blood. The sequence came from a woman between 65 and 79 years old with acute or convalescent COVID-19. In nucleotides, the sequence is TGTGCCAGCAGCTTAACTCAGGGCACTGAAGCTTTCTTT. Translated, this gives CASSLTQGTEAFF. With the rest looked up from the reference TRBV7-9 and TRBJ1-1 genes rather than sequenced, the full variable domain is DTGVSQNPRHKITKRGQNVTFRCDPISEHNRLYWYRQTLGQGPEFLTYFQNEAQLEKSRLLSDRFSAERPKGSFSTLEIQRTEQGDSAMYLCASSLTQGTEAFFGQGTRLTVV.